This section outlines one TCR beta chain sequence together with its context. Its specificity is unknown. This sample's time point: patch test 1, 2 weeks after DPC sensitization. The treatment: therapeutic diphenylcyclopropenone sensitization with weekly scalp DPC. The source of the sample is a study of human T cells and chemical hapten exposure. Study background: A roughly 2 cm by roughly 2 cm inner upper arm patch received 2% DPC for sensitization.

From germline, CDR1 is MGHRA and CDR2 YSYEKL. The CDR3 sequence is 14 residues long. Trimming took off 3 bases at V and 2 bases at J, with 11 bases between the two ends. Study-wide findings and caveats: Counts of TCRs expanded at PT1 correlated positively with patch test score.

TCRdb itself ran the RACE reads through MiXCR, one entry per CDR3 protein. The sample contains some 49,000 distinct CDR3 sequences, around 9.3% of which appear only once. The sample was whole blood, taken in connection with sensitization to the hapten diphenylcyclopropenone (DPC). This TCR was recovered from a woman aged 45-65 years with alopecia areata. Some clones in this sample may be carry-over from other donors' samples. J is TRBJ2-7 and V is TRBV4-1; a weak D match, TRBD1 (6 bases). CDR3 nucleotide sequence: TGCGCCAGCAGCCAGCTACAGGGTGCCTACGAGCAGTACTTC. This gives the protein CASSQLQGAYEQYF.